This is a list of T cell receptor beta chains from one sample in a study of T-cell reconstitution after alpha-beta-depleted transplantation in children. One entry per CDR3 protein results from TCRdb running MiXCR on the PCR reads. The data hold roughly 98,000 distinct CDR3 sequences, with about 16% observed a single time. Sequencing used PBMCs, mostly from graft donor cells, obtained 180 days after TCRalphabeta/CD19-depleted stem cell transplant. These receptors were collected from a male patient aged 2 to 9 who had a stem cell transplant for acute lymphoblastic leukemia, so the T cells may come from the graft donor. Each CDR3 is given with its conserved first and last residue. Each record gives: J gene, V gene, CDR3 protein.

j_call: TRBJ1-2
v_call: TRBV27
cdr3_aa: CASRHQGGAIYGYTF

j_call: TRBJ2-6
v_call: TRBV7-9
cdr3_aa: CASSFRDSGANVLTF

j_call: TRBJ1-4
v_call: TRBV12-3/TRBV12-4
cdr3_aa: CASSLRESDEKLFF

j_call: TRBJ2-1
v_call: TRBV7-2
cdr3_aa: CASSPGWAVLSGNEQFF

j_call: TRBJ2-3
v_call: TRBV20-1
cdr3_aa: CAPVAVSTDTQYF

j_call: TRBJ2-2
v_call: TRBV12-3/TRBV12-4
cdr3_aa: CASSLASGSPGELFF

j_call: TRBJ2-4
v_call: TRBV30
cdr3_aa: CAWSFGENIQYF

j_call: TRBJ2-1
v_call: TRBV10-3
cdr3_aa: CAITSGLAGTNNEQFF

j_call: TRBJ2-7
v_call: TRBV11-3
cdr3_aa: CASSLGDGAYEQYF

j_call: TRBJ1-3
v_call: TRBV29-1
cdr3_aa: CSVEGKRNTIYF

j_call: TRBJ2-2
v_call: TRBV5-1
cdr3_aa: CASSHRDLTGELFF

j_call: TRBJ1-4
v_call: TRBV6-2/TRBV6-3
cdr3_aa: CASSWTGYNGEKLFF

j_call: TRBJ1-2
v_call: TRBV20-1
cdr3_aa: CSAHSPWGEGASGYTF

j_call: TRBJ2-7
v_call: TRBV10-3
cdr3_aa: CAISVGRSSYEQYF

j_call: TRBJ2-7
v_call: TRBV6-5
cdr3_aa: CASSSWDSAYEQYF

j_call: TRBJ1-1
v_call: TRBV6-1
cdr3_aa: CASSEQGSGGTEAFF

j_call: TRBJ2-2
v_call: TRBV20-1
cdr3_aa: CSAGDEGEKGTGELFF

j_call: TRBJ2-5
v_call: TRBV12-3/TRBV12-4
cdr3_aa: CASTLGRLQESQYF

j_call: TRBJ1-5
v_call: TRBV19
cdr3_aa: CASRGATGPHNQPQHF

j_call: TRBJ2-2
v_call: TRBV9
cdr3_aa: CASSVQGARGTGELFF

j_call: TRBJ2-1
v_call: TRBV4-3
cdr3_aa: CASSQRLAAHNEQFF

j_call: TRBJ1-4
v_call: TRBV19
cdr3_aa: CASSVRVSEKLFF

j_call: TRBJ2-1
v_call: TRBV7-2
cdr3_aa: CASSLRQGGSEQFF

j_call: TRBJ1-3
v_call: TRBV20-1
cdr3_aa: CSANADRVLDTIYF

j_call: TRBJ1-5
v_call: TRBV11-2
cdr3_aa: CASSFGSAYSNQPQHF

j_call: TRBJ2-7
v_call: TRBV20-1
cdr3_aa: CSASSVGEQYF

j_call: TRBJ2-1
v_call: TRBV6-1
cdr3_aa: CASNPTHGGGQFF

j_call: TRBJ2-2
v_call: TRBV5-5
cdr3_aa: CASSLGQSYTGELFF

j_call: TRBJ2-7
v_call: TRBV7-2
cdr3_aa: CASSGRTGYEQYF

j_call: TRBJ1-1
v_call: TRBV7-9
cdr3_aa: CASSLVTGGRTEAFF

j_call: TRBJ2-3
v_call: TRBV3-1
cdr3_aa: CASSQIGAGGPLDTQYF

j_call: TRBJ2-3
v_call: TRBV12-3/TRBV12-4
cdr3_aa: CASSRLSGGADTQYF

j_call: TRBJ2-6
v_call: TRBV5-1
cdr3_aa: CASSPDLGISGANVLTF

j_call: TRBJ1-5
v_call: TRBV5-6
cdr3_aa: CASSLTGTHQPQHF

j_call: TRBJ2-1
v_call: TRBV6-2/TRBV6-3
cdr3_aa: CASSLPGTGNEQFF

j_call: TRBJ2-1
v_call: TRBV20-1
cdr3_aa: CSALLAGGSPSYNEQFF